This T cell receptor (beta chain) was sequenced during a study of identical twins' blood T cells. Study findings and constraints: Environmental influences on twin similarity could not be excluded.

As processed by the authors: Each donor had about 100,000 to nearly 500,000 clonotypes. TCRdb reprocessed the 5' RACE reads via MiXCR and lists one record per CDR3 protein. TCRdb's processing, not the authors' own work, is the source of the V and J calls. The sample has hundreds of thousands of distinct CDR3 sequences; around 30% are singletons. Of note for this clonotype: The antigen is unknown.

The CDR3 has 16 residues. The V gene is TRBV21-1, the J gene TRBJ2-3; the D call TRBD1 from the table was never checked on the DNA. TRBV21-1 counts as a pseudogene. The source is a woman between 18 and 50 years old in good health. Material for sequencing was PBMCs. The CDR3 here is CASPGTGYRVTDTQYF. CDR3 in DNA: TGTGCCAGCCCTGGGACAGGGTACCGCGTAACAGATACGCAGTATTTT.